This T cell receptor (beta chain) emerged from a study of OX40 agonist ivuxolimab in advanced cancers. About the research overall: Participants could have had prior anti-PD-1, anti-PD-L1 or anti-CTLA-4 therapy, and approximately 37% had some.

Study-wide findings and caveats: Fewer expanded clones were found on average in CD4+ than in CD8+ T cells. Compared with others, partial responders at 0.1-3.0 mg/kg displayed clonal expansion among the lowest.

V lost 7 bases and J lost 5, with 16 bases in between. The CDR3 length is 14 residues. The germline CDR1 and CDR2 sequences are MNHEY and SMNVEV (reference sequence). Some clones are missing from TCRdb's copy, which holds only in-frame ones; the method was immunoSEQ multiplex PCR. The table has approximately 74,000 clones, around 90% seen once. A single count supports this clone. The antigen is unknown. The clonotype comes from an adult with an advanced solid tumor such as melanoma, head and neck, liver or kidney cancer. The rearrangement joins TRBV27 to TRBJ2-3; D not resolved. The material sequenced was CD4+ or CD8+ T cells sorted from blood, taken in a trial of the OX40 agonist ivuxolimab. The CDR3 loop reads CASTPQMRIDTQYF. The DNA of the CDR3 is TGTGCCAGCACTCCGCAGATGAGGATAGATACGCAGTATTTT.